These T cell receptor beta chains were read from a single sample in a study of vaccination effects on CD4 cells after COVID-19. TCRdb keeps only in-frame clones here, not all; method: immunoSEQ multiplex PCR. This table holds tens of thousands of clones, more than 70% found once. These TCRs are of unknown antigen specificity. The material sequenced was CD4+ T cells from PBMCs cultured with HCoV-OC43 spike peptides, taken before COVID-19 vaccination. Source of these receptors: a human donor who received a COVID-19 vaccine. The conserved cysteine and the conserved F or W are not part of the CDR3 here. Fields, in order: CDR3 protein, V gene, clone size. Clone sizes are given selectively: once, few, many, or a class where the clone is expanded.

CDR3 protein: ASSSRAHQETQY
V gene: TRBV5-6
clone size: -

CDR3 protein: ASSFLVDRGYGYT
V gene: TRBV28
clone size: -

CDR3 protein: ASSQGDTSGGGTDTQY
V gene: TRBV4-1
clone size: -

CDR3 protein: ASSFRGQANYGYT
V gene: TRBV6-2/TRBV6-3
clone size: -

CDR3 protein: ASSVDGTGGGYT
V gene: TRBV9
clone size: -

CDR3 protein: ASGGTSGSTDTQY
V gene: TRBV5-1
clone size: -

CDR3 protein: ASNQTPKLSGANVLT
V gene: TRBV19
clone size: -

CDR3 protein: ASTRQDRWEGEAF
V gene: TRBV6-5
clone size: -

CDR3 protein: ASSDRNTEAF
V gene: TRBV6-1
clone size: -

CDR3 protein: ASSSPGRVGSF
V gene: TRBV3-1/TRBV3-2
clone size: -

CDR3 protein: AISEGRQGSYNSPLH
V gene: TRBV10-3
clone size: -

CDR3 protein: ASSLAGSVNTEAF
V gene: TRBV5-1
clone size: few

CDR3 protein: ASSLRSGGFTGELF
V gene: TRBV13
clone size: -

CDR3 protein: AWNRANEKLF
V gene: TRBV30
clone size: few

CDR3 protein: ASRSEGLHYEQY
V gene: TRBV21-1
clone size: -

CDR3 protein: ASSLQRGDGQY
V gene: TRBV7-6
clone size: -

CDR3 protein: ASSHPTGEAEAF
V gene: TRBV3-1/TRBV3-2
clone size: -

CDR3 protein: ASSQDKSGELF
V gene: TRBV4-2
clone size: -

CDR3 protein: ASSPQTANTEAF
V gene: TRBV7-9
clone size: -

CDR3 protein: ASSQDTGVNGYT
V gene: TRBV4-3
clone size: -

CDR3 protein: ATSLLAGFYNEQF
V gene: TRBV24-1
clone size: -

CDR3 protein: ASSQQGYGYT
V gene: TRBV3-1/TRBV3-2
clone size: -

CDR3 protein: ASSLLPENYNEQF
V gene: TRBV5-1
clone size: once

CDR3 protein: ASSVAGNTEAF
V gene: TRBV7-3
clone size: -

CDR3 protein: ASSPISGSANTGELF
V gene: TRBV5-1
clone size: once

CDR3 protein: ASSSDRAEGYT
V gene: TRBV5-1
clone size: -

CDR3 protein: ASSQDSWGRYEQY
V gene: TRBV4-3
clone size: -

CDR3 protein: ASSLSPGQQPQH
V gene: TRBV27
clone size: -

CDR3 protein: ASSFNGESQPQH
V gene: TRBV7-2
clone size: -

CDR3 protein: ASSSRGKTNEKLF
V gene: TRBV5-6
clone size: -

CDR3 protein: ASSTFRQGRVNTEAF
V gene: TRBV5-6
clone size: -

CDR3 protein: AISEGQGYAEAF
V gene: TRBV10-3
clone size: -

CDR3 protein: ASAGYNEQF
V gene: TRBV28
clone size: -

CDR3 protein: ASSPTRGSSYNEQF
V gene: TRBV7-8
clone size: few

CDR3 protein: ATSDPGTGVEQF
V gene: TRBV24-1
clone size: -

CDR3 protein: ASSVGHEQF
V gene: TRBV9
clone size: few

CDR3 protein: ASRAYEQY
V gene: TRBV2
clone size: few

CDR3 protein: ASRAGTSGRSEQY
V gene: TRBV28
clone size: -

CDR3 protein: ASSEGPIKANEQF
V gene: TRBV6-1
clone size: -

CDR3 protein: ASSGDRGGGNQPQH
V gene: TRBV2
clone size: -

CDR3 protein: SVGSWGYGYT
V gene: TRBV29-1
clone size: -

CDR3 protein: ASSRDTANYEQY
V gene: TRBV5-1
clone size: once

CDR3 protein: ASSLRYMNTEAF
V gene: TRBV5-5
clone size: once

CDR3 protein: ASSLTQGSNTEAF
V gene: TRBV6-4
clone size: medium-sized

CDR3 protein: ASSLARKTNYGYT
V gene: TRBV3-1/TRBV3-2
clone size: -

CDR3 protein: ASSLEHVTSGRRPYEQY
V gene: TRBV7-2
clone size: -

CDR3 protein: ASRYRGSTGELF
V gene: TRBV6-2/TRBV6-3
clone size: -

CDR3 protein: ASSHRLLTKGTEAF
V gene: TRBV3-1/TRBV3-2
clone size: -

CDR3 protein: ASSKKALAPSSYEQY
V gene: TRBV21-1
clone size: -

CDR3 protein: ASSIGQGFEKLF
V gene: TRBV5-1
clone size: -

CDR3 protein: ASSSAAPNKRTDTQY
V gene: TRBV7-8
clone size: -

CDR3 protein: ASKTVSGNTIY
V gene: TRBV2
clone size: -

CDR3 protein: ASSDRDYGYT
V gene: TRBV6-2/TRBV6-3
clone size: -

CDR3 protein: ATSRLRQGAGNQPQH
V gene: TRBV15
clone size: -

CDR3 protein: ASSYDLAGGHNEQF
V gene: TRBV5-1
clone size: -

CDR3 protein: ASSSRGPSGTGGSQY
V gene: TRBV7-2
clone size: -

CDR3 protein: ASSEDGQPNYGYT
V gene: TRBV6-1
clone size: -

CDR3 protein: ASSRNNEQF
V gene: TRBV4-2
clone size: -

CDR3 protein: ASSESPLVNTEAF
V gene: TRBV2
clone size: few